Below, 16 T cell receptor beta chains from the same sample are listed, as sequenced in a study of blood T cell repertoires in COVID-19. Sequencing used immunoSEQ multiplex PCR; TCRdb keeps in-frame clones, though not all of them. The sample holds over 250,000 clones, about three quarters seen once. The specimen sequenced was peripheral blood. The receptors stem from a woman of 80 years or more with acute or convalescent COVID-19.

CDR3 bases: TGTGCCATCAGTGCGGTACAGGGGGCCCTTGAAGCTTTCTTT. Protein sequence: CAISAVQGALEAFF. The chain has TRBV10-3 and TRBJ1-1; 9 bases are a match to TRBD1. The CDR3 is made up of 14 amino acids. The V and J ends lost 4 bases and 7 bases, in that order; junction bases with no gene match: 7. Germline values: CDR1 ENHRY, CDR2 SYGVKD.

This chain joins TRBV6-1 and TRBJ1-4; a weak D match, TRBD1 (5 bases). Germline V CDR1 and CDR2: MNHNS, SASEGT. There are 15 residues in the CDR3. Trimming stripped 2 bases from V and 7 bases from J, with 14 bases between. CDR3 sequence: CASSERGEVLEKLFF. The CDR3 region has the DNA TGTGCCAGCAGTGAAAGAGGGGAGGTACTTGAAAAACTGTTTTTT.

The sample holds one count of this clone. Other DNA sequences in the same sample also yield this CDR3. The rearrangement links TRBV30 to TRBJ1-3; no reliable D call. This CDR3 region has 12 residues. Germline CDR1 and CDR2: GTSNPN and SVGIG (reference sequence). V lost 2 bases, J lost 4 bases, and 6 bases lay in between. This chain's CDR3 is CAWSPLGNTIYF. CDR3 sequence (DNA): TGTGCCTGGAGTCCCCTGGGAAACACCATATATTTT.

The V and J genes are TRBV2 and TRBJ2-1, with 14 bases aligning to TRBD2. CDR1 SNHLY and CDR2 FYNNEI come from the germline V gene. J gave up 8 bases and V 8 bases, and 8 bases lay outside the gene matches. CDR3 length: 15 residues. CDR3: CASLTGTSGSYEQFF. In nucleotides, the CDR3 is TGTGCCAGCCTGACCGGGACTAGCGGGAGTTATGAGCAGTTCTTC.

V and J are TRBV30 and TRBJ2-3; TRBD2 matches at 7 bases. The CDR3 spans 17 residues. Germline CDR1 GTSNPN, CDR2 SVGIG (reference sequence). V was pared by 2 bases and J by 5 bases, with 16 bases of the junction left unmatched. CDR3 nucleotides: TGTGCCTGGAGTCTCCTCTGGTCCAGCGGGACGAGAGATACGCAGTATTTT. It codes for CAWSLLWSSGTRDTQYF.

The CDR3 protein is CASSLRQGGETQYF. CDR3 sequence (DNA): TGTGCCAGCTCACTACGACAGGGGGGAGAGACCCAGTACTTC. The V gene is TRBV18, the J gene TRBJ2-5; TRBD1 agrees at 9 bases. This CDR3 is built from 14 residues. Germline V gene sequence: CDR1 KGHSH, CDR2 LQKENI. Trimming took 4 bases from V and 4 from J; bases not matched to a gene: 4.

J is TRBJ2-1 and V is TRBV4-1, with 8 bases matching TRBD2. The CDR3 covers 15 residues. Per the germline V gene, CDR1 is MGHRA and CDR2 is YSYEKL. V gave up 5 bases and J gave up 9 bases; unmatched junction bases: 12. CDR3 DNA sequence: TGCGCCAGCAGCGAGCCTACGGGAGGGCTTCTTGAGCAGTTCTTC. It codes for CASSEPTGGLLEQFF.

The gene calls are TRBV7-8 and TRBJ2-7; D unresolved. The V end lost 1 base, the J end lost 2 bases, and 9 bases lay between the germline ends. The CDR3 has 14 residues. Looked up from germline, CDR1 is SGHVS and CDR2 is FQNEAQ. As DNA, the CDR3 is TGTGCCAGCAGCTTAGGGGTGGGCCCCTACGAGCAGTACTTC. Its translation is CASSLGVGPYEQYF.

V gene TRBV5-5 combines with J gene TRBJ2-5, with 7 nucleotides matching TRBD1. The CDR3 runs 15 residues. The ends lost 1 base at V and 1 base at J; junction bases unmatched: 4. CDR1 and CDR2 from the germline V gene are SGHKS and YYEKEE (reference sequence). The CDR3 loop reads CASSLYRGRQETQYF. For the CDR3, the DNA is TGTGCCAGCAGCTTGTACAGGGGTCGCCAAGAGACCCAGTACTTC.

This sequence joins TRBV5-6 and TRBJ1-2; tentative D call: TRBD1 (6 bases). CDR1 and CDR2 (germline): SGHDT, YYEEEE. Trimming took 4 bases from V and 13 from J, leaving 23 bases between them. The CDR3 is 14 residues long. The CDR3 DNA follows: TGTGCCAGCAGCGCCGGGACAATCACTATGTGGGGCACCTTC. This sequence encodes CASSAGTITMWGTF.

The rearrangement links TRBV2 to TRBJ2-1, with a weak D call TRBD2 (5 bases). Germline V gene sequence: CDR1 SNHLY, CDR2 FYNNEI. This CDR3 is built from 12 residues. V lost 3 bases and J lost 9, with 9 bases in between. CDR3 in DNA: TGTGCCAGCAGTGAGGATCGGGGTGAGCAGTTCTTC. Translation gives CASSEDRGEQFF.

This clone was found a few times. CDR3 residues: CASSMRGRETQYF. As DNA, the CDR3 is TGTGCCAGTAGTATGAGAGGGCGGGAGACCCAGTACTTC. The chain joins TRBV19 to TRBJ2-5, with D perhaps TRBD2 (5 bases). Germline CDR1 is LNHDA and CDR2 is SQIVND (reference sequence). The CDR3 is made up of 13 amino acids. Deletions cut 3 bases from V and 5 bases from J, with 10 bases between.

The V call is TRBV27, the J call TRBJ2-3; the match to TRBD2 covers 15 bases. Germline trimming cut 5 bases from V and 2 bases from J; bases unmatched to any gene: 8. This CDR3 is 18 amino acids long. CDR1 is MNHEY and CDR2 is SMNVEV in the germline V gene (reference sequence). The CDR3 DNA reads TGTGCCAGCAGTGGACCGGGACTAGCGGGGGGTTACACAGATACGCAGTATTTT. Its protein product is CASSGPGLAGGYTDTQYF.

The chain employs TRBV7-9 and TRBJ2-5; unclear D gene. CDR1 is SEHNR and CDR2 is FQNEAQ in the germline V gene (reference sequence). This CDR3 contains 13 residues. V lost 2 bases and J 5 bases, leaving 9 bases between the germline ends. Here the CDR3 reads CASSLSAGETQYF. Here the CDR3 DNA reads TGTGCCAGCAGCTTAAGTGCAGGCGAGACCCAGTACTTC.

The chain combines TRBV5-1 with TRBJ2-7; TRBD1 aligns across 9 bases. The CDR3 consists of 16 residues. Germline trimming cut 5 bases from V and 2 bases from J; bases unmatched to any gene: 11. Germline V CDR1 and CDR2: SGHRS, YFSETQ. CDR3 protein: CASRKYSGQGTYEQYF. CDR3 DNA sequence: TGCGCCAGCAGAAAATATTCGGGACAGGGAACCTACGAGCAGTACTTC.

This clone was seen more than once but under ten times. V and J are TRBV2 and TRBJ2-2; no definite D call. CDR1 and CDR2 (germline): SNHLY, FYNNEI. There are 16 residues in the CDR3. Trimming removed 6 bases from V and 1 base from J, with 15 bases in between. CDR3 loop: CASRPTIPMNTGELFF. CDR3 nucleotides: TGTGCCAGCAGGCCCACTATCCCGATGAACACCGGGGAGCTGTTTTTT.